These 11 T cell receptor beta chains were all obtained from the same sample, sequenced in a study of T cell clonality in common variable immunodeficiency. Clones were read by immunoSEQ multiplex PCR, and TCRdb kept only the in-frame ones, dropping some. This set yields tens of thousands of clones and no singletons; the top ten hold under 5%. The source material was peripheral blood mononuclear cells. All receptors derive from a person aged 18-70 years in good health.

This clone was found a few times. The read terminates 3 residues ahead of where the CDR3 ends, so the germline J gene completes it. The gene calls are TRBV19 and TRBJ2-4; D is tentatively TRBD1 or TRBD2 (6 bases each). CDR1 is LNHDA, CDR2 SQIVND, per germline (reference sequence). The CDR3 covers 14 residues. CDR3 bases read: TGTGCCAGTACTAAAGGGCAGGGGAGGTATGGT. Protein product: CASTKGQGRYG. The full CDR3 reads CASTKGQGRYGQYF.

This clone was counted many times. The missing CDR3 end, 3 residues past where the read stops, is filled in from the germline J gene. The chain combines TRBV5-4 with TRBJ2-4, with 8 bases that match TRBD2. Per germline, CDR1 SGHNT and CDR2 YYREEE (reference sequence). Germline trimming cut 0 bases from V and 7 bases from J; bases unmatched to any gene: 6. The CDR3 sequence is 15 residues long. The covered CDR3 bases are TGTGCCAGCAGCTTGGCTACCGGGGGGGCGAACATT. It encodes CASSLATGGANI. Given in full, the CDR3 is CASSLATGGANIQYF.

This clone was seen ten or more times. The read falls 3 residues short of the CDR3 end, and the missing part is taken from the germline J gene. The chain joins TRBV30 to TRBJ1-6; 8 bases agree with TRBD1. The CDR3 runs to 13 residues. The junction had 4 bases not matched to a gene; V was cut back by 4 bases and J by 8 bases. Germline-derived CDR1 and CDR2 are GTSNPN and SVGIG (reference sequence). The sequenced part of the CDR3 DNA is TGTGCCTGGACCGGGACAGGACATTCACCC. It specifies CAWTGTGHSP. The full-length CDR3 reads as CAWTGTGHSPLHF.

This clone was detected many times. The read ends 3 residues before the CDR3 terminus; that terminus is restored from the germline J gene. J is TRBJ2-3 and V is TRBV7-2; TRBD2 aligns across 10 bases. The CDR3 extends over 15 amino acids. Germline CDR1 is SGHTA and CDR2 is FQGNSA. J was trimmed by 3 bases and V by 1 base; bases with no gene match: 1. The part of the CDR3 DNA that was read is TGTGCCAGCAGCTTAGTAGCGGGAGGAACAGATACG. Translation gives CASSLVAGGTDT. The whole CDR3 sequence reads CASSLVAGGTDTQYF.

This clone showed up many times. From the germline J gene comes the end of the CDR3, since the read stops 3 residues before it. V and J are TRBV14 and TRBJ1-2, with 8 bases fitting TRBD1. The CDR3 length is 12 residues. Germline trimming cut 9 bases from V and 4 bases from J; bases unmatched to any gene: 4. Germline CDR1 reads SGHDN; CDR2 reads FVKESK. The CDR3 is CASSGTGYGYTF. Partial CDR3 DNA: TGTGCCAGTAGCGGGACAGGCTATGGC.

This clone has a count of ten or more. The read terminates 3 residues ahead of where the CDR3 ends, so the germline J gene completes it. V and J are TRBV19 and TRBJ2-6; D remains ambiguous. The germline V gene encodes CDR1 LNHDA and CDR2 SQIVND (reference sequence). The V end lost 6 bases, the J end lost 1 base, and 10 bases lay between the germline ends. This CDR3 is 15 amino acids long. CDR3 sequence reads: CASRRGHSGANVLTF. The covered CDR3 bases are TGTGCCAGTAGACGTGGGCATTCTGGGGCCAACGTC.

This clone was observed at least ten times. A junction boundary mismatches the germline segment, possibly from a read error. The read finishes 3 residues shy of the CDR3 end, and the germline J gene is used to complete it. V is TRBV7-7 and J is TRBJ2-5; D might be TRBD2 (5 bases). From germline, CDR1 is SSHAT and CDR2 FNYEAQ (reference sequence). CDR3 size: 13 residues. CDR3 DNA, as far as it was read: TGTGCTAGCAGCGCGACGGGGCAAGAGACC. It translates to CASSATGQET. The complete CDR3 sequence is CASSATGQETQYF.

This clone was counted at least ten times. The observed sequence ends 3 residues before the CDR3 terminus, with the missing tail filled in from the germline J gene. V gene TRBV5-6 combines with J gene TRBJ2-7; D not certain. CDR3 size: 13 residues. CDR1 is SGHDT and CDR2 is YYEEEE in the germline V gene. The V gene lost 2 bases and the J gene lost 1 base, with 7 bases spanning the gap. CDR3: CASSFFGSYEQYF. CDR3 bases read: TGTGCCAGCAGCTTTTTCGGGTCCTACGAG.

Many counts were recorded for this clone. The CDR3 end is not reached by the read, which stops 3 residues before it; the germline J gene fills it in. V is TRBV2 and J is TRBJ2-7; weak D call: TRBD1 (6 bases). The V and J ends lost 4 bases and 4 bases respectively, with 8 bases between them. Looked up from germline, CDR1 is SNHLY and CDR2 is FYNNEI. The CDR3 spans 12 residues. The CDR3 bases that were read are TGTGCCAGCAGTGGTCAGGGGTACGAG. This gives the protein CASSGQGYE. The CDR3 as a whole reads CASSGQGYEQYF.

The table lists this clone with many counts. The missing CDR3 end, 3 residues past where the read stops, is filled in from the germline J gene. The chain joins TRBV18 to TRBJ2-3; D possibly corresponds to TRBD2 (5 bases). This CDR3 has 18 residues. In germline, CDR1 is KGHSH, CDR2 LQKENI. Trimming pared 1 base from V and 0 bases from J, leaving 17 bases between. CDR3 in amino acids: CASSPQSIGERSTDTQYF. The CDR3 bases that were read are TGTGCCAGCTCACCACAAAGTATCGGGGAACGAAGCACAGATACG.

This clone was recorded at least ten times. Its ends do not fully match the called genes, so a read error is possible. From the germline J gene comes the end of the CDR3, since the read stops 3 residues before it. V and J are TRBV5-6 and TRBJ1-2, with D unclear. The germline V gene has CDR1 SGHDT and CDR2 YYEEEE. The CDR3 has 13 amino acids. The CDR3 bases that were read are TGTGCCAGCAGTTTGGGTATGAACTATGGC. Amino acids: CASSLGMNYG. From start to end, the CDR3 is CASSLGMNYGYTF.